This T cell receptor beta chain was identified in a study of metastatic and nonmetastatic thyroid tumors. Notes on the study in general: Reportedly, malignant thyroid tumors had significantly higher TCR beta diversity than benign nodules, in blood and tumor.

From the PCR reads, TCRdb re-called clones with MiXCR. The sample holds more than 40,000 clones; less than 35% are singletons and the top ten take more than 8%. Germline V gene lookup returns CDR1 MDHEN and CDR2 SYDVKM. Trimming cost V 2 bases and J 6 bases; bases outside gene matches: 7. There are 16 residues in the CDR3. Relative to its sample, this clone is medium-sized. Antigen specificity is unknown. Other DNA sequences within the sample encode an identical CDR3. All patients were treatment-naive before thyroid surgery. The sequence was collected from a male donor with papillary thyroid cancer or a benign thyroid nodule (not recorded which). Some clones in this sample may be carry-over from other donors' samples. The chain couples TRBV28 to TRBJ1-6; 7 nucleotides agree with TRBD1. The sample taken for sequencing was blood. In nucleotides, the CDR3 is TGTGCCAGCAGTTTACTTAAGGGGGCTGGTAATTCACCCCTCCACTTT. This gives the protein CASSLLKGAGNSPLHF.